This T cell receptor (beta chain) emerged from a study of molecular identifiers for immune sequencing clone quantification listed by TCRdb under 2018. Context from the whole study: For a replicate experiment, the RNA from either about 20,000 or 100,000 naive CD8 T cells was divided into five aliquots, and four of those aliquots went on to sequencing. This methods study benchmarked molecular-identifier clustering-based TCR repertoire sequencing (MIDCIRS) and TCR RNA copy counting, using CD8 T cells to do so. The investigation overall reported the following: When barcode sub-clustering was omitted, TCR diversity was inflated by chimeric consensus sequences, with chimeras reaching as high as 47%. Approximately 3 recovered TCR RNA copies per cell were obtained by modeling, versus roughly 10 by digital PCR, implying a capture efficiency of 25% to 30%. In CMV-specific effector cells, clones with more than 20 RNA copies accounted for over 97% of molecules, whereas in naive cells such clones accounted for under 1%. A single cell's worth of spiked-in Jurkat TCR RNA was reported detectable even among one million naive CD8 T cells. Naive libraries contained spiked-in Jurkat TCR RNA (approximately nine copies' worth), which is not part of the donor repertoire. Identical TCR molecules sharing a barcode could cause highly expanded clone sizes to be underestimated.

The library was prepared using PCR. Reads for this sample came from an Illumina HiSeq 4000. Bulk TCR libraries were made following a previously described method, with the TCR primers given in Table S5. The Qiagen AllPrep DNA/RNA kit was used to purify total RNA. Before analysis, reads from multiple sequencing runs of one library were combined. For the original study's pipeline: Only reads with exact TCR constant sequence were kept, trimmed to 150 nt, and grouped by their 12-nt molecular barcodes. Reads in each barcode group were sub-clustered using a 15% Levenshtein threshold, and a quality-weighted consensus sequence was built for each RNA molecule. Non-functional sequences were discarded, and so were lower-count sequences lying one edit away from another sequence. Based on fitting two negative binomial distributions, any barcode sub-cluster with under 20% of the maximum read count was discarded. The public reads were run again by TCRdb, first through fastp at Q25 and then through MiXCR, and only productive beta chains were kept. Every distinct CDR3 protein forms one entry, paired with its most common genes and DNA. TCRdb, rather than the study authors, made the V and J calls. The sample table shows about 640,000 distinct CDR3 sequences, and about 20% are seen once. The top ten hold around 0.86% of the sample.

Libraries of naive CD8 T cells were built from around 20,000 to 1,000,000 sorted cells, with 10%, 30% or 50% of the purified RNA used. Naive CD8 T cells, defined as CD8+CD4-CCR7+CD45RA+, were FACS-sorted into RLT Plus buffer on a BD FACSAria II. To test detection sensitivity, Jurkat RNA equivalent to roughly nine TCR copies was spiked into samples of roughly 20,000-1,000,000 naive CD8 T cells. CD8 T cells were enriched using RosetteSep CD8+ T Cell Enrichment Cocktail and Ficoll-Paque, and the enriched cells then underwent ACK red cell lysis. The germline V gene supplies CDR1 SGHTS and CDR2 YDEGEE. The CDR3, from cysteine to phenylalanine, totals 13 residues. Only the CDR3 DNA stays, 39 bases, in frame from base 1. V is trimmed back by 4 bases and J by 3 bases, and the junction contains 4 bases that no gene match accounts for. This clonotype was detected only a few times. Its antigen has not been determined. Base qualities were left out, and no much larger clone turns up one base away.

This receptor was taken from a human donor in good health. Some libraries in this study had Jurkat cell RNA spiked in. The sequenced material came from naive CD8+ T cells from blood, with Jurkat cell RNA spiked in. The cell subset or site label, as the study defines it: FACS-sorted CD8+CD4-CCR7+CD45RA+ naive T cells. The receptor chain draws on TRBV5-8 and TRBJ2-7; TRBD1 fits 7 bases in the junction. The CDR3 here reads CASSLTGYYEQYF. DNA sequence: TGTGCCAGCAGCCTGACAGGGTACTACGAGCAGTACTTC. The variable domain in full, with residues beyond the CDR3 obtained from the reference TRBV5-8 and TRBJ2-7 genes, is EAGVTQSPTHLIKTRGQQATLRCSPISGHTSVYWYQQALGLGLQFLLWYDEGEERNRGNFPPRFSGRQFPNYSSELNVNALELEDSALYLCASSLTGYYEQYFGPGTRLTVT.